This record concerns one T cell receptor beta chain sequence. The antigen remains unidentified. This specimen belongs to a study of cytomegalovirus exposure and HLA in healthy donors. Study outcomes and limitations: In vitro assays verified that a few CMV-associated chains recognized CMV antigens specifically.

PCR employed 60 Vbeta and 13 Jbeta primers. Data came from immunoSEQ multiplex PCR; TCRdb stores just in-frame clones and leaves some out. The ten most abundant clones cover approximately 2.3% of a sample with 150,000 to 200,000 clones. Healthy bone marrow donors made up the cohort. The CDR3 runs to 12 residues. The germline V and J ends were trimmed by 1 base and 14 bases, with 13 bases remaining between them. CDR1 and CDR2 from the germline V gene are SGHNT and YYREEE (reference sequence). The TCR originated in a man aged 30-40 years in good health and CMV-seronegative. The chain uses TRBV5-4 and TRBJ1-3, with D possibly matching TRBD1 (6 bases). Sequencing was carried out using PBMCs. DNA for the CDR3: TGTGCCAGCAGCTTGAGGGGGTTTGAACTATATTTT. It specifies CASSLRGFELYF.